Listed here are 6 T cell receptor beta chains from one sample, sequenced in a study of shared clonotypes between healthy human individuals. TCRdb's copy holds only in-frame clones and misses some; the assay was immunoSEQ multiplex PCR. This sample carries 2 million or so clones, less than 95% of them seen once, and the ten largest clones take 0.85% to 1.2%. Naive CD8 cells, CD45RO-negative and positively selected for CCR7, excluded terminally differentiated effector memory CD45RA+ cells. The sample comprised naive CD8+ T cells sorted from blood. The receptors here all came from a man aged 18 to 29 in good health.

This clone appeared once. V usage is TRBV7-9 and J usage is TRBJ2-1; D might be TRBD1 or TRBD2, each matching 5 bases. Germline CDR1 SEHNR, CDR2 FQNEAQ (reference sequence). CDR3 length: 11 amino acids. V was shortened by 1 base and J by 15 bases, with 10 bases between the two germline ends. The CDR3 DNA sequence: TGTGCCAGCAGCTTAGAGGCAGGGACGTTCTTC. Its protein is CASSLEAGTFF.

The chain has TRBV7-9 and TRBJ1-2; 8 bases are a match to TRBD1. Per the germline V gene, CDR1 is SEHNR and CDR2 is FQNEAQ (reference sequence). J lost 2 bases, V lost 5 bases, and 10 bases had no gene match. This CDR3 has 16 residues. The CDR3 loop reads CASSHLGQERNYGYTF. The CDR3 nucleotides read TGTGCCAGCAGCCATTTGGGACAGGAAAGAAACTATGGCTACACCTTC.

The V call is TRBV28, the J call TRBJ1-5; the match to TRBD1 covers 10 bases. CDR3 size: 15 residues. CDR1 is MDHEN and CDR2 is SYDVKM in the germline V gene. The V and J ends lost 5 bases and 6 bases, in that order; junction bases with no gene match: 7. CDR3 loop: CASSPSDRGPQPQHF. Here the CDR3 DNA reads TGTGCCAGCAGTCCCTCAGACAGGGGGCCTCAGCCCCAGCATTTT.

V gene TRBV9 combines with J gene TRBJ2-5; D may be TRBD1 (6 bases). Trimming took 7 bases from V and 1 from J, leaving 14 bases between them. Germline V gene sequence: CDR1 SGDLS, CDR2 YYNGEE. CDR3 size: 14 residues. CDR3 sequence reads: CASAPEGVQETQYF. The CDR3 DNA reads TGTGCCAGCGCCCCCGAGGGGGTCCAAGAGACCCAGTACTTC.

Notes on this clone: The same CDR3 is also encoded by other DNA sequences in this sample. The chain's CDR3 is CASSLRESYEQYF. The CDR3, as DNA: TGTGCCAGCAGCTTGAGGGAGAGCTACGAGCAGTACTTC. The genes are TRBV5-5 and TRBJ2-7; a weak D match, TRBD2 (5 bases). The CDR3 runs 13 residues. The germline V and J ends were trimmed by 1 base and 3 bases, with 8 bases remaining between them. The germline V gene encodes CDR1 SGHKS and CDR2 YYEKEE (reference sequence).

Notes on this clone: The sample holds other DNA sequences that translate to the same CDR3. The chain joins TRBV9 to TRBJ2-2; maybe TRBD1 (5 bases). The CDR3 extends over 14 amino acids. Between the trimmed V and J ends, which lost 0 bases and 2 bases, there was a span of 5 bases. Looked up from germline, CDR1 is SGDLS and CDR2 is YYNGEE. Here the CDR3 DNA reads TGTGCCAGCAGCGTAGGGACAAACACCGGGGAGCTGTTTTTT. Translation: CASSVGTNTGELFF.